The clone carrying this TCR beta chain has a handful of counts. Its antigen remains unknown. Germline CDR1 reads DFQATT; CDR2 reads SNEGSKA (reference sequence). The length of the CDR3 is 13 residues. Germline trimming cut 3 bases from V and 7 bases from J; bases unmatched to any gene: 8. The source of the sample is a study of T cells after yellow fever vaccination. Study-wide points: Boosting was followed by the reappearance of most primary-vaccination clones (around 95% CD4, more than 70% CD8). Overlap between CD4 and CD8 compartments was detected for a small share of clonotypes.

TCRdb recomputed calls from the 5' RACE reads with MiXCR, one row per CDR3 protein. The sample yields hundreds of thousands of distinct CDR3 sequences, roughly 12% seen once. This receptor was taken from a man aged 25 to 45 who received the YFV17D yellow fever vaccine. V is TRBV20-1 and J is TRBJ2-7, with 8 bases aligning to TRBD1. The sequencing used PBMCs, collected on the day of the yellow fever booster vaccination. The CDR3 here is CSASRRGLREQYF. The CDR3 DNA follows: TGCAGTGCTAGCCGCAGGGGGCTGAGGGAGCAGTACTTC.